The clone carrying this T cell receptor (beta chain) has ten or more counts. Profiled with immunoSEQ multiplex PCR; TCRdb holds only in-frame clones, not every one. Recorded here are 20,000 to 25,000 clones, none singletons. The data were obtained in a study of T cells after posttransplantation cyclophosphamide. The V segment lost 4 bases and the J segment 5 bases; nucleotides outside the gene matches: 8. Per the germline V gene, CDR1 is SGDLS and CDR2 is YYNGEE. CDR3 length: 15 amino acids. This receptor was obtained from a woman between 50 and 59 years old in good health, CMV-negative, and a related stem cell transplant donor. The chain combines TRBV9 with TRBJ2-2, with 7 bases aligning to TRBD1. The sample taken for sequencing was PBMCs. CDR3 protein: CASSTTGVMTGELFF. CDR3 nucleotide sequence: TGTGCCAGCAGCACAACAGGGGTGATGACCGGGGAGCTGTTTTTT. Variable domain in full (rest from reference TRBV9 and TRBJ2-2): DSGVTQTPKHLITATGQRVTLRCSPRSGDLSVYWYQQSLDQGLQFLIQYYNGEERAKGNILERFSAQQFPDLHSELNLSSLELGDSALYFCASSTTGVMTGELFFGEGSRLTVL.